The 8 T cell receptor beta chains below come from one sample, sequenced in a study of blood T cell repertoires in COVID-19. Using immunoSEQ multiplex PCR, the repertoire was profiled, and TCRdb retains in-frame clones only, with some absent. The sample holds approximately 350,000 clones, 90% to 95% seen once. The sequencing sample was made of peripheral blood. The receptors derive from a woman between 18 and 29 years old who had recovered from COVID-19.

This chain uses TRBV24-1 with TRBJ1-1, with D maybe TRBD1 (6 bases). This CDR3 is 13 amino acids long. With 9 bases removed from V and 0 bases from J, the gap between germline ends came to 10 bases. Germline V gene data show CDR1 as KGHDR and CDR2 as SFDVKD. CDR3 DNA sequence: TGTGCCACCCGGGGGGCAATGAACACTGAAGCTTTCTTT. Its protein product is CATRGAMNTEAFF.

This chain links TRBV18 with TRBJ2-3; TRBD2 aligns across 7 bases. V shed 0 bases and J 4 bases; nucleotides not matched to a gene: 10. Germline V gene lookup returns CDR1 KGHSH and CDR2 LQKENI. The CDR3 runs to 17 residues. The CDR3 nucleotides are TGTGCCAGCTCACCACCCTCTAGCGGAGTCAGAGCAGATACGCAGTATTTT. The encoded protein is CASSPPSSGVRADTQYF.

CDR3 in amino acids: CASSLAGVSDTQYF. The CDR3 DNA reads TGTGCCAGCAGTCTCGCGGGAGTGTCAGATACGCAGTATTTT. The V gene is TRBV9, the J gene TRBJ2-3, with TRBD2 matching over 7 bases. With V trimmed by 5 bases and J by 4 bases, 7 bases remained unmatched. This CDR3 has 14 residues. Germline V lookup: CDR1 SGDLS, CDR2 YYNGEE.

The V and J genes are TRBV30 and TRBJ1-1; D is unclear. The CDR3 runs 12 residues. Looked up from germline, CDR1 is GTSNPN and CDR2 is SVGIG (reference sequence). V was trimmed by 6 bases and J by 6 bases, leaving 14 bases between them. The CDR3 spells CACRASRAEAFF. In DNA form, the CDR3 reads TGTGCCTGTAGGGCCTCGCGGGCTGAAGCTTTCTTT.

CDR3 in amino acids: CASSVGGRPISLLYPPITYYEQYV. Written as DNA, the CDR3 is TGTGCCAGCAGCGTAGGGGGCAGGCCCATCTCCTTGCTCTATCCCCCGATAACGTACTACGAGCAGTACGTC. The V and J genes are TRBV9 and TRBJ2-7, with a possible D match to TRBD1 (5 bases). Germline-derived CDR1 and CDR2 are SGDLS and YYNGEE. This CDR3 is 24 amino acids long. Trimming removed 0 bases from V and 3 bases from J, with 40 bases in between.

The chain is built from TRBV5-4 and TRBJ1-2; possibly TRBD1 for D (5 bases). V was shortened by 3 bases and J by 2 bases, with 14 bases between the two germline ends. This CDR3 has 15 residues. CDR1 and CDR2 from the germline V gene are SGHNT and YYREEE (reference sequence). The chain's CDR3 is CASSWLAGENYGYTF. The CDR3 nucleotides read TGTGCCAGCAGCTGGCTCGCGGGGGAGAACTATGGCTACACCTTC.

The chain links TRBV7-2 to TRBJ2-5; TRBD2 aligns across 7 bases. The germline gives CDR1 SGHTA, CDR2 FQGNSA. CDR3 size: 15 residues. V dropped 2 bases and J dropped 2; count of bases not matched to a gene: 5. CDR3 residues: CASSLSGLVQETQYF. In DNA form, the CDR3 reads TGTGCCAGCAGCTTATCCGGACTAGTTCAAGAGACCCAGTACTTC.

The chain combines TRBV10-1 with TRBJ1-5; TRBD1 matches at 8 bases. The ends lost 3 bases at V and 6 bases at J; junction bases unmatched: 1. CDR3 size: 13 residues. Germline lookup yields CDR1 WNHNN and CDR2 SYGVQD (reference sequence). CDR3: CASSETGGQPQHF. CDR3 bases: TGCGCCAGCAGTGAAACAGGGGGTCAGCCCCAGCATTTT.